A selection of T cell receptor beta chains follows, all from one sample in a study of T cell responses to AZD1222 COVID-19 vaccine. Produced via immunoSEQ multiplex PCR; TCRdb's table is partial and in-frame only. The table lists more than 60,000 clones, around 86% of them singletons. The material sequenced was peripheral blood, taken 28 days after the second AZD1222 dose. These receptors were taken from an adult who received the AZD1222 COVID-19 vaccine. Both conserved end residues are part of each CDR3. The D gene is left open where the match is weak. Only some rows state a clone size, as once, few, many or a class for expanded clones.

d_call: TRBD2
clone_size: NA
v_call: TRBV14
j_call: TRBJ2-3
cdr3_nt: TGTGCCAGCAGCTGTCCCGGGACTAGCGGGGGGGGAAGGACAGATACGCAGTATTTT
cdr3_aa: CASSCPGTSGGGRTDTQYF

d_call: TRBD2
clone_size: NA
v_call: TRBV5-6
j_call: TRBJ2-3
cdr3_nt: TGTGCCAGCAGCACTTTACTAGCGGGGGTAATCCGCACAGATACGCAGTATTTT
cdr3_aa: CASSTLLAGVIRTDTQYF

d_call: TRBD1
clone_size: few
v_call: TRBV6-2/TRBV6-3
j_call: TRBJ1-1
cdr3_nt: TGTGCCAGCAGTCACCCCCGGGACAGGGGAGGAACTGAAGCTTTCTTT
cdr3_aa: CASSHPRDRGGTEAFF

d_call: TRBD1
clone_size: NA
v_call: TRBV9
j_call: TRBJ1-2
cdr3_nt: TGTGCCAGCAGCGGGGGCCTAGAGGGGGCGATGGATGGCTACACCTTC
cdr3_aa: CASSGGLEGAMDGYTF

d_call: NA
clone_size: NA
v_call: TRBV6-5
j_call: TRBJ1-5
cdr3_nt: TGTGCAGCCAGCAATACGGGAGGGACTCAGCCCCAGCATTTT
cdr3_aa: CAASNTGGTQPQHF

d_call: NA
clone_size: once
v_call: TRBV3-1/TRBV3-2
j_call: TRBJ1-5
cdr3_nt: TGTGCCAGCAGCCGAAGTCTCATAACTCGAGGGGATCAGCCCCAGCATTTT
cdr3_aa: CASSRSLITRGDQPQHF

d_call: NA
clone_size: NA
v_call: TRBV4-2
j_call: TRBJ1-2
cdr3_nt: TGTGCCAGCAGCCCCCCAAATTCTAACTATGGCTACACCTTC
cdr3_aa: CASSPPNSNYGYTF

d_call: NA
clone_size: NA
v_call: TRBV30
j_call: TRBJ1-1
cdr3_nt: TGTGCCTGGAGTGTACTCAGGAAATTAGGTGAAGCTTTCTTT
cdr3_aa: CAWSVLRKLGEAFF

d_call: NA
clone_size: NA
v_call: TRBV5-1
j_call: TRBJ2-5
cdr3_nt: TGCGCCAGCAGCTTACAACAAGAGACCCAGTACTTC
cdr3_aa: CASSLQQETQYF

d_call: NA
clone_size: NA
v_call: TRBV19
j_call: TRBJ2-5
cdr3_nt: TGTGCCAGTAGTGGAGGGGGTTGGGAGACCCAGTACTTC
cdr3_aa: CASSGGGWETQYF